The rows below give T cell receptor beta chains drawn from one sample of a study of T cells in Graves' hyperthyroidism and ophthalmopathy. A single record per CDR3 protein comes from TCRdb applying MiXCR to the multiplex PCR reads. This sample carries about 350,000 distinct CDR3 sequences, roughly 18% of them seen once, and the ten largest clones take around 15%. The sample was blood. The receptors shown here come from a woman aged 40 to 50 with Graves' ophthalmopathy. Both conserved end residues are part of each CDR3. A D gene is named only where the DNA matches it firmly. The size field is filled for only some rows; it gives once, few, many or a size class.

v_call	j_call	d_call	clone_size	cdr3_nt	cdr3_aa
TRBV4-1	TRBJ2-2	TRBD2	NA	TGCGCCAGCAGCCAAGATCGGGGGAGGGCCAACACCGGGGAGCTGTTTTTT	CASSQDRGRANTGELFF
TRBV7-3	TRBJ1-4	TRBD1	NA	TGTGCCAGCTCACCAGGACAGGGGGATGAAAAACTGTTTTTT	CASSPGQGDEKLFF
TRBV7-8	TRBJ1-2	NA	NA	TGTGCCAGCAGCTTAAAAGGGGCAGGGGTCGGCGGCTACACCTTC	CASSLKGAGVGGYTF
TRBV10-3	TRBJ1-6	NA	NA	TGTGCCATCAGTGATAGGGCCTCCCAAGATAATTCACCCCTCCACTTT	CAISDRASQDNSPLHF
TRBV28	TRBJ2-5	TRBD2	NA	TGTGCGGCCCTAGAGCGGGAGGGCTGGGGGACCCAGTACTTC	CAALEREGWGTQYF
TRBV4-2	TRBJ2-7	TRBD1	NA	TGTGCCAGCGGCCATTCCGGGACAGGGGCCTACGAGCAGTACTTC	CASGHSGTGAYEQYF
TRBV9	TRBJ2-7	TRBD2	many	TGTGCCAGCAGCTCTCAGAGGGGCGGGAGTAGCAACGAGCAGTACTTC	CASSSQRGGSSNEQYF
TRBV24-1	TRBJ1-5	NA	many	TGTGCCACCAGTGATTTCGGGGTTTTTCAGCCCCAGCATTTT	CATSDFGVFQPQHF
TRBV30	TRBJ2-7	TRBD2	many	TGTGCCTGGAGTCTCCCGACGGGGAGCGGGAGGGGTTGGGAGCAGTACTTC	CAWSLPTGSGRGWEQYF
TRBV30	TRBJ1-1	NA	few	TGTGCCGGGGTGACAGTGCAGAACACTGAAGCTTTCTTT	CAGVTVQNTEAFF
TRBV20-1	TRBJ1-5	NA	many	TGCAGTGCTAGAGAAGCGGTACAGACTAATCAGCCCCAGCATTTT	CSAREAVQTNQPQHF
TRBV27	TRBJ1-1	NA	many	TGTGCCAGCAGTCCAATACAGGGTCTAGCGGCTTTCTTT	CASSPIQGLAAFF
TRBV27	TRBJ1-5	NA	many	TGTGCCAGCAGTTTCCTCGGAAAGCCCCAGCATTTT	CASSFLGKPQHF
TRBV5-1	TRBJ2-7	TRBD1	many	TGCGCCAGCTTGACAGGGTTGGACGAGCAGTACTTC	CASLTGLDEQYF
TRBV12-3/TRBV12-4	TRBJ1-1	NA	many	TGTGCCAGCAGCAAACGGACAAACTGGGACACTGAAGCTTTCTTT	CASSKRTNWDTEAFF
TRBV6-2/TRBV6-3	TRBJ2-7	TRBD2	NA	TGTGCCAGCAGTTACTCGACTACAGGGGCAATTAGCGGGAGAGGGGTCTACGAGCAGTACTTC	CASSYSTTGAISGRGVYEQYF
TRBV2	TRBJ1-2	NA	many	TGTGCCAGCAGTGACAAAAACGCCTTCCGGGGGAACTATGGCTACACCTTC	CASSDKNAFRGNYGYTF
TRBV20-1	TRBJ2-2	TRBD1	many	TGCAGTGCTAGGGACAGGGGCGACACCGGGGAGCTGTTTTTT	CSARDRGDTGELFF
TRBV11-2	TRBJ2-7	NA	NA	TGTGCCAGCAACCAGGACAGGGGAGCGGGAGATTCGGACGAGCAGTACTTC	CASNQDRGAGDSDEQYF
TRBV6-5	TRBJ2-7	NA	once	TGTGCCAGCAGTTACACGCGTACCCTTTCCGAGCAGTACTTC	CASSYTRTLSEQYF
TRBV6-2/TRBV6-3	TRBJ1-1	NA	NA	TGTGCCAGCAGTTTCCTGAGTGAAGCTTTCTTT	CASSFLSEAFF
TRBV7-2	TRBJ2-7	TRBD2	many	TGTGCCAGCAGCCCTAGGGTCGGAGCGGGAGTCGAGCAGTACTTC	CASSPRVGAGVEQYF
TRBV12-3/TRBV12-4	TRBJ1-1	NA	many	TGTGCCAGCAGGGGACTTAGGGACACTGAAGCTTTCTTT	CASRGLRDTEAFF
TRBV11-2	TRBJ2-4	NA	NA	TGTGCCAGCAGCCCATATTTGGGCCCCAAAAACATTCAGTACTTC	CASSPYLGPKNIQYF
TRBV20-1	TRBJ2-7	TRBD1	many	TGCAGTGCTAGGCGGGGACAGGGAATCTACGAGCAGTACTTC	CSARRGQGIYEQYF
TRBV29-1	TRBJ1-1	NA	many	TGCAGCGCAAACCGAGGGTTTGACACTGAAGCTTTCTTT	CSANRGFDTEAFF
TRBV6-1	TRBJ1-2	NA	many	TGTGCCAGCAACCGAGCGGGATCTAACTATGGCTACACCTTC	CASNRAGSNYGYTF
TRBV7-2	TRBJ2-7	NA	many	TGTGCCAGCAGCCCCGCGGAAGTAACCTACGAGCAGTACTTC	CASSPAEVTYEQYF
TRBV19	TRBJ2-7	NA	many	TGTGCCAGTAGTCATCAGGGTGGCGAGCAGTACTTC	CASSHQGGEQYF
TRBV4-3	TRBJ2-6	NA	many	TGCGCCAGCAGCCAAGGGCAGTCTGGGGCCAACGTCCTGACTTTC	CASSQGQSGANVLTF
TRBV4-1	TRBJ2-3	NA	NA	TGCGCCAGCAGCGAGGGGTCGTCAGATACGCAGTATTTT	CASSEGSSDTQYF
TRBV12-3/TRBV12-4	TRBJ1-1	NA	NA	TGTGCCAGCAGTATTACACAGAACACTGAAGCTTCCTTT	CASSITQNTEASF
TRBV11-2	TRBJ2-7	TRBD2	NA	TGTGCCAGCAGAACGATTAGCGGGAGGCGACCCTACGAGCAGTACTTC	CASRTISGRRPYEQYF
TRBV7-7	TRBJ2-7	NA	many	TGTGCTAGCACTATTGCAGCTAGCTCCTACGAGCAGTACTTC	CASTIAASSYEQYF
TRBV7-2	TRBJ2-5	TRBD1	NA	TGTGCCAGCAGCTTAGATGCGGCAGGGGGAGAGACCCAGTACTTC	CASSLDAAGGETQYF
TRBV6-5	TRBJ2-6	TRBD2	many	TGTGCCAGCAGTTACTTCGGGAGGAGCTCTGGGGCCAACGTCCTGACTTTC	CASSYFGRSSGANVLTF
TRBV24-1	TRBJ2-5	NA	many	TGTGCCACCAGACAGGGACCACAAGAGACCCAGTACTTC	CATRQGPQETQYF
TRBV12-5	TRBJ1-1	TRBD1	many	TGTGCTAGTGGCCCATCGACAGGGGGTCTGGTTGAAGCTTTCTTT	CASGPSTGGLVEAFF
TRBV6-1	TRBJ2-7	TRBD2	NA	TGTGCCAGCAGTAATCCGGGACTAGCGTCGTCCGAGCAGTACTTC	CASSNPGLASSEQYF
TRBV20-1	TRBJ2-5	NA	many	TGCAGTGCTAACCCCACCGGGACTGAAGAGACCCAGTACTTC	CSANPTGTEETQYF
TRBV28	TRBJ1-2	NA	many	TGTGCCAGCAGTCCGAGCAGGGTCCCTGGCTACACCTTC	CASSPSRVPGYTF
TRBV7-2	TRBJ2-7	TRBD1	many	TGTGCCAGCAGCCCGTACAGGGGGGATTACGAGCAGTACTTC	CASSPYRGDYEQYF
TRBV10-3	TRBJ2-5	TRBD2	NA	TGTGCCATCAGTGACCCAGAGGAAACTAGCGGGCGACAAGAGACCCAGTACTTC	CAISDPEETSGRQETQYF
TRBV28	TRBJ1-2	NA	many	TGTGCCAGCCTAGGACAGTCCTATGGCTACACCTTC	CASLGQSYGYTF
TRBV6-2/TRBV6-3	TRBJ2-2	NA	many	TGTGCCAGCAGTTACTCGACGCGGGGCCCCGGGGAGCTGTTTTTT	CASSYSTRGPGELFF